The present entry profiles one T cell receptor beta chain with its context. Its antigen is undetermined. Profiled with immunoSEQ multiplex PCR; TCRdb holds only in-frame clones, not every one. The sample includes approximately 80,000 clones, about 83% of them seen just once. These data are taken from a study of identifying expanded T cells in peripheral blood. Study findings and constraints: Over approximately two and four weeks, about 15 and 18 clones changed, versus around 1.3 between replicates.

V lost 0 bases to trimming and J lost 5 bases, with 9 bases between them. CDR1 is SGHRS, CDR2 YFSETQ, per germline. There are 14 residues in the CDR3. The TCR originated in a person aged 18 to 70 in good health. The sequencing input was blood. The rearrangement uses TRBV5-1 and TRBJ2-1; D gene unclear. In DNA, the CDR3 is TGCGCCAGCAGCTTGGGGCTGACGCACAATGAGCAGTTCTTC. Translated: CASSLGLTHNEQFF.